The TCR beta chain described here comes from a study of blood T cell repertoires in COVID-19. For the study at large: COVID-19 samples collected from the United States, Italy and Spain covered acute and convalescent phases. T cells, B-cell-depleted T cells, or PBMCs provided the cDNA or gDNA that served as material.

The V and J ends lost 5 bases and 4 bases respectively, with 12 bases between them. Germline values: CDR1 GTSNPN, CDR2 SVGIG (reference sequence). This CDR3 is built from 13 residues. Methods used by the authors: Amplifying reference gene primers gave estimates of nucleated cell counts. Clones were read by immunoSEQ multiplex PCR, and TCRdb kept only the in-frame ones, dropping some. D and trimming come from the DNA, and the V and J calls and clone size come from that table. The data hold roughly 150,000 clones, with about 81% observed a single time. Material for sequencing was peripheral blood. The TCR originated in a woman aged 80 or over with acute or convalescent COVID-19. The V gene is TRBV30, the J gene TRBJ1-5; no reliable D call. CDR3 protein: CAWAPQSNQPQHF. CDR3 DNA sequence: TGTGCCTGGGCACCACAGTCGAATCAGCCCCAGCATTTT.